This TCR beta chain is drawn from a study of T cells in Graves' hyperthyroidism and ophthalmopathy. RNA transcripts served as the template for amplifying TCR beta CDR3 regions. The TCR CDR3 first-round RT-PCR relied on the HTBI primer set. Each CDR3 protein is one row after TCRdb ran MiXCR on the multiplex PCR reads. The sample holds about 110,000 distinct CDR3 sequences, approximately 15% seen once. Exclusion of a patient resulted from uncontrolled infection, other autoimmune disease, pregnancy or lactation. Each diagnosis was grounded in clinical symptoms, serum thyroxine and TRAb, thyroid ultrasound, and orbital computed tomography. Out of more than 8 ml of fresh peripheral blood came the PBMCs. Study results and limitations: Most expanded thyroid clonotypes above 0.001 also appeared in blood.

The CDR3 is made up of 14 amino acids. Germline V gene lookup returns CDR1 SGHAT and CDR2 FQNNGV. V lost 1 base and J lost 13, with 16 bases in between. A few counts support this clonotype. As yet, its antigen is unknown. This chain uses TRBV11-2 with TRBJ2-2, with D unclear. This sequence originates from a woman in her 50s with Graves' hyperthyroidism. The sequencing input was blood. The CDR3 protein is CASSLAPLGPWLFF. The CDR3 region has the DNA TGTGCCAGCAGCTTAGCCCCATTAGGCCCATGGCTGTTTTTT.